This record concerns one TCR beta chain sequence. Its antigen remains unidentified. Germline-derived CDR1 and CDR2 are MDHEN and SYDVKM. There are 12 residues in the CDR3. V was trimmed by 5 bases and J by 7 bases, leaving 10 bases between them. This sample is part of a study of cytomegalovirus exposure and HLA in healthy donors. PCR involved 60 Vbeta and 13 Jbeta primers. Some clones are missing from TCRdb's copy, which holds only in-frame ones; the method was immunoSEQ multiplex PCR. The data hold 150,000 to 200,000 clones, with about 84% observed a single time. Points from the study as a whole: Later analysis demonstrated an association between a missense DCLRE1C variant and TCR beta V- and J-gene trimming. The number of N-insertions in an Asian-associated ancestry cluster was reportedly below the approximately 690-donor mean in a later analysis. CMV antigen specificity was confirmed in vitro for a few CMV-associated chains.

The chain couples TRBV28 to TRBJ2-3; a weak D match, TRBD2 (6 bases). This TCR came from a man in his fifties or sixties in good health and CMV-seropositive. The sample comprised PBMCs. CDR3 sequence (DNA): TGTGCCAGCAGTCTGGGGGGAAATACGCAGTATTTT. This encodes CASSLGGNTQYF.